This note documents a single T cell receptor beta chain sequence. Its antigen is unidentified. The source of the sample is a study of breast tumors, draining lymph nodes, adjacent tissues. Findings and limits, study-wide: Data fit most tumor T cells coming from lymph node, expanding in tumor. Compared with lymph nodes, tumors were less diverse; compared with nontumor tissue, more. Luminal-like breast cancer showed significantly greater tumor-nontumor repertoire similarity than basal-like breast cancer did.

TCRdb re-called the multiplex PCR reads with MiXCR, one entry per CDR3 protein. This table holds around 66,000 distinct CDR3 sequences, approximately 45% found once. The sequence derives from a female donor with breast cancer. Some clones in this sample may be carry-over from other donors' samples. The specimen sequenced was breast tumor tissue.

In DNA form, the CDR3 reads TGCAGTGCCTCCCTGGACGGGACAGAAAACTACGAGCAGTACTTC. This gives the protein CSASLDGTENYEQYF. The gene calls are TRBV20-1 and TRBJ2-7; 7 nucleotides match TRBD1. CDR1 and CDR2 (germline): DFQATT, SNEGSKA (reference sequence). The CDR3 has 15 residues. The V gene end was trimmed by 6 bases and the J gene end by 3 bases; junction bases not matched to a gene: 14.